The clone carrying this TCR beta chain was seen a few times. These data belong to a study of low-dose radiotherapy and immunotherapy resistance in tumors. TRAV and TRBV primers primed cDNA for both TCRalpha and TCRbeta. PCR amplification of the TCRs was performed with Phusion for 15 to 25 PCR cycles, and it relied on a constant-region primer together with a V-primer adapter. TCRdb ran MiXCR on the reads and lists one entry per CDR3 protein. The sample holds around 84,000 distinct CDR3 sequences, around a sixth seen once. Time point of the sample: after trial treatment. Treatment of the sample: LDRT plus nivolumab, ipilimumab, low-dose cyclophosphamide and aspirin (RACIN trial). Treatment of the donors consisted of nivolumab and ipilimumab (plus aspirin, low-dose cyclophosphamide and low-dose radiotherapy). The patients who were eligible all carried advanced solid tumors that lacked tumor-infiltrating lymphocytes, meaning the tumors were TIL-negative.

There are 16 residues in the CDR3. The junction had 10 bases not matched to a gene; V was cut back by 5 bases and J by 6 bases. Germline V lookup: CDR1 MNHEY, CDR2 SVGEGT. The chain employs TRBV6-2 or TRBV6-3 and TRBJ2-5; TRBD1 agrees at 12 bases. The sequences come from PBMCs, collected after low-dose radiotherapy plus immunotherapy. The clonotype comes from a male donor with prostate cancer. CDR3 nucleotides: TGTGCCAGCAGTCTGGGACAGGGGGCCGCTTTGCAGACCCAGTACTTC. It translates to CASSLGQGAALQTQYF.